Described below is a single T cell receptor beta chain sequence and its context. Its antigen remains unidentified. The input lacks base qualities; no much larger clone sits a single base away. Each collaborating institution followed its own protocols to collect whole blood in K2EDTA tubes. For TCRbeta analysis, collaborators shipped samples in one of three forms: frozen whole blood, isolated PBMCs, or DNA extracted from either of those sample types. The record originates from a study of blood T cell repertoires in COVID-19 (TCRdb year 2020). The study in broad terms: The collaborator samples originated in the United States, Italy and Spain and spanned the acute and convalescent phases of COVID-19. Subjects who had been exposed to COVID-19, were actively infected with it, or had recovered from it provided the deeply sampled blood TCRbeta repertoires that made up the dataset. The repertoires were made available in a free public database intended to serve as a resource for research on the immune response to SARS-CoV-2. A de-identified subject ID, COVID-19 status, age in years and sex were almost always included in the sample metadata. Samples were obtained from the ongoing ImmuneRACE study (first 160 participants) and from 1,254 subjects provided by 6 global collaborators. The material from the prospective study consisted of cDNA or gDNA derived from T cells, B-cell-depleted T cells, or PBMCs. Where available, HLA class I and class II types were obtained from metadata supplied by the sample provider rather than from assay-based typing.

The paper as a whole reports these results and caveats: Clinical and demographic metadata were provided uncurated, with the amount varying by source and participant.

The immunoSEQ Assay, a bias-controlled multiplex PCR, was used to amplify TCRbeta CDR3 regions from genomic DNA. Per the authors' processing: Nucleated cell counts per sample were estimated from amplification of reference gene primers within the assay. To quantify the absolute abundance of each unique TCRbeta CDR3 rearrangement, sequence reads were collapsed and filtered. Productive Simpson clonality was computed per sample as the square root of Simpson's diversity index over productive rearrangements. As stored in TCRdb, this immuneACCESS dataset retains in-frame rearrangements with V and J assigned. A fraction of the clones does not appear; measured against another copy, unresolved V genes explain less than half of the discrepancy, and the remainder lacks a known reason. D and trimming come from the DNA, and the V and J calls and clone size come from that table. The table for this sample lists fewer than 500,000 clones; about 89% of them were counted only once. The ten largest clonotypes hold about 4.3% of the sample.

Sequenced: peripheral blood. The origin of this receptor is a woman younger than 45 with acute or convalescent COVID-19.

The DNA sequence is as follows: TGCGCCAGCAGCCCTCAGGGAAACATTCAGTACTTC. The translation is CASSPQGNIQYF. The V gene is TRBV5-1 and the J gene is TRBJ2-4; TRBD1 might be the D gene, on 5 matching bases. CDR1 SGHRS and CDR2 YFSETQ are derived from the germline V gene. At the junction V is shortened by 4 bases and J by 6 bases, with 8 bases in between. The CDR3 contains 12 residues, cysteine and phenylalanine counted. Only the CDR3 part of the read is kept: 36 bases, read in frame from the first base.